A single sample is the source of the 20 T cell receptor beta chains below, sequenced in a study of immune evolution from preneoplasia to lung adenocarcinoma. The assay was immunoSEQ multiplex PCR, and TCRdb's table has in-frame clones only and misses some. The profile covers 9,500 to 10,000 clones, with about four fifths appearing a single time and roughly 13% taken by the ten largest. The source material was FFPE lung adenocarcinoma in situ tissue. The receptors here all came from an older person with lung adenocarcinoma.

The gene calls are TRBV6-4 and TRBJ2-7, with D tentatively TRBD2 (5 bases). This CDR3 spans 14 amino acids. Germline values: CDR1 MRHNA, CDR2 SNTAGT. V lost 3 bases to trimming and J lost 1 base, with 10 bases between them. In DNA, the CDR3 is TGTGCCAGCAGTGAGCGGCCGGGATCCTACGAGCAGTACTTC. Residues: CASSERPGSYEQYF.

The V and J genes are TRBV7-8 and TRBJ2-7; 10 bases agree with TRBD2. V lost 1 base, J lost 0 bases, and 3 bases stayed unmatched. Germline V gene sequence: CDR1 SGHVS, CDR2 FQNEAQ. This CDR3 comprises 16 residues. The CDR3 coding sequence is TGTGCCAGCAGCTTAGGGACTAGCGGCTTCTCCTACGAGCAGTACTTC. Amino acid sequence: CASSLGTSGFSYEQYF.

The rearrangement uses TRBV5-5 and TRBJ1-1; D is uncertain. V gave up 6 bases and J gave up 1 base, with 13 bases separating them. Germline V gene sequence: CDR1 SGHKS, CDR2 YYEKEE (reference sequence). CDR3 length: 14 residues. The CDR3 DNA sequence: TGTGCCAGCACCGTGGGTTGGGGGAACACTGAAGCTTTCTTT. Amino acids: CASTVGWGNTEAFF.

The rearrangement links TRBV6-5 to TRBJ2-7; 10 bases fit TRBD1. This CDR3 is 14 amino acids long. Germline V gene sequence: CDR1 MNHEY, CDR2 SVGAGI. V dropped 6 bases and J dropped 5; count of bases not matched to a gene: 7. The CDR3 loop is CASSRDRGAHEQYF. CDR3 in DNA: TGTGCCAGCAGCCGGGACAGGGGTGCCCACGAGCAGTACTTC.

CDR3: CASKGTSFQETQYF. The CDR3 DNA sequence: TGTGCCAGTAAGGGGACTAGCTTCCAAGAGACCCAGTACTTC. This chain connects TRBV19 to TRBJ2-5; 9 nucleotides align to TRBD2. Germline V gene lookup returns CDR1 LNHDA and CDR2 SQIVND (reference sequence). The CDR3 runs to 14 residues. Trimming at V came to 7 bases and at J to 1 base, leaving 4 bases not matched to a gene.

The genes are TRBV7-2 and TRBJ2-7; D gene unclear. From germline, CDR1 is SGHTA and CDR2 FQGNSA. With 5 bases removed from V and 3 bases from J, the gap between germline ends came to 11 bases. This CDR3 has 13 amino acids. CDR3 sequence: CASSRTIIYEQYF. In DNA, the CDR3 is TGTGCCAGCAGCCGGACGATTATCTACGAGCAGTACTTC.

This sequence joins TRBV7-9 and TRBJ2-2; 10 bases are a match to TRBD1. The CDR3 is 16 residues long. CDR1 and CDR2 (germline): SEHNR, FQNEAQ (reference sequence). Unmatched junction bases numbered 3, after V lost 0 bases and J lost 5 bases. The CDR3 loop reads CASSLAPGQGTGELFF. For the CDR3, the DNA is TGTGCCAGCAGCTTAGCCCCGGGACAGGGGACCGGGGAGCTGTTTTTT.

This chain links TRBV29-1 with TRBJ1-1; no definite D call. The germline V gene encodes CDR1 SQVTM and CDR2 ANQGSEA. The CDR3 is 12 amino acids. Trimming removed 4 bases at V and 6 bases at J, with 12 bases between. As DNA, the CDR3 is TGCAGCGTTGGAGGTGGTGGGCCTGAAGCTTTCTTT. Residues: CSVGGGGPEAFF. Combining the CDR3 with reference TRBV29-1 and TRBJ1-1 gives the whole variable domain SAVISQKPSRDICQRGTSLTIQCQVDSQVTMMFWYRQQPGQSLTLIATANQGSEATYESGFVIDKFPISRPNLTFSTLTVSNMSPEDSSIYLCSVGGGGPEAFFGQGTRLTVV.

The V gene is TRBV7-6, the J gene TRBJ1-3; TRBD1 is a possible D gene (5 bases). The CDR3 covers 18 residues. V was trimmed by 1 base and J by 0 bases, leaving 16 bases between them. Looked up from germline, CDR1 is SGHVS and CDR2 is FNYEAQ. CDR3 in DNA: TGTGCCAGCAGCTTAGAAGTTGGGACTCCAAGCTCTGGAAACACCATATATTTT. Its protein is CASSLEVGTPSSGNTIYF.

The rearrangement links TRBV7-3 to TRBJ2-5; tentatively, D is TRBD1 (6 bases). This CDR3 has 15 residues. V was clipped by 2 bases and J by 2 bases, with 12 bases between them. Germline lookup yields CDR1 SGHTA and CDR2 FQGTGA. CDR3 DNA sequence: TGTGCCAGCAGCTTAGGAGGACAGTATCAAGAGACCCAGTACTTC. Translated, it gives CASSLGGQYQETQYF.

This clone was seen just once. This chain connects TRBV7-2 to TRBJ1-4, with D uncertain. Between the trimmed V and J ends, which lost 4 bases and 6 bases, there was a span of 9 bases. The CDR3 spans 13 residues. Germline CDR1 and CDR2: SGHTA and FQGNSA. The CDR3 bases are TGTGCCAGCAGCTCTTTCCTGGATGAAAAACTGTTTTTT. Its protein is CASSSFLDEKLFF.

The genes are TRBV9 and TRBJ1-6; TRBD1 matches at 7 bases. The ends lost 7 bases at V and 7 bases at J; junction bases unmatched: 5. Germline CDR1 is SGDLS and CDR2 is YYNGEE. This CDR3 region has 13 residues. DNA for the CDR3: TGTGCCAGCGGACGACAGGGAAATTCACCCCTCCACTTT. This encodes CASGRQGNSPLHF.

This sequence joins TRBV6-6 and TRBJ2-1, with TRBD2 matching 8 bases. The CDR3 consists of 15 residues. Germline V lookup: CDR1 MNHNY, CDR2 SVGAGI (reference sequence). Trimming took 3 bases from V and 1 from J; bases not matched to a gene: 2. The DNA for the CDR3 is TGTGCCAGCAGTTATGGCGGGGGGTCCTACAATGAGCAGTTCTTC. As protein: CASSYGGGSYNEQFF.

DNA for the CDR3: TGTGCCAGCAGTACGGTTAGTAGCTACGAGCAGTACTTC. This gives the protein CASSTVSSYEQYF. V is TRBV28 and J is TRBJ2-7; D is ambiguous. Germline V lookup: CDR1 MDHEN, CDR2 SYDVKM. This CDR3 is built from 13 residues. The ends were cut back, 5 bases at V and 3 bases at J, with 11 bases in the middle.

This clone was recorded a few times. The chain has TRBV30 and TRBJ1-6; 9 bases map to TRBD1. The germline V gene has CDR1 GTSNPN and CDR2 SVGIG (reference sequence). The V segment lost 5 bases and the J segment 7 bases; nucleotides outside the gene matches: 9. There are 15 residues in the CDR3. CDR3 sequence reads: CAWAKRDRVNSPLHF. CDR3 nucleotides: TGTGCCTGGGCAAAACGGGACAGGGTCAATTCACCCCTCCACTTT. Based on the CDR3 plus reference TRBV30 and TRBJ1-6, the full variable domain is SQTIHQWPATLVQPVGSPLSLECTVEGTSNPNLYWYRQAAGRGLQLLFYSVGIGQISSEVPQNLSASRPQDRQFILSSKKLLLSDSGFYLCAWAKRDRVNSPLHFGNGTRLTVT.

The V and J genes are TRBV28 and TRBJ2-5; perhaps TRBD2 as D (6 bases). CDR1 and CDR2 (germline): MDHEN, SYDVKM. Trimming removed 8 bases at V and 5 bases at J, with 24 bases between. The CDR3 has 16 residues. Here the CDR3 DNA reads TGTGCCAGCTCCCTAGCTGGGTCCAGCGGGTTGGAGACCCAGTACTTC. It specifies CASSLAGSSGLETQYF.

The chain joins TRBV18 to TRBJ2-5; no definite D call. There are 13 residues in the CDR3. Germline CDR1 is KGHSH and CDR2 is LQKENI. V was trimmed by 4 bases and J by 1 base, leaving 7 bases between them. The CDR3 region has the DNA TGTGCCAGCTCACAGGGATCCCAAGAGACCCAGTACTTC. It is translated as CASSQGSQETQYF.

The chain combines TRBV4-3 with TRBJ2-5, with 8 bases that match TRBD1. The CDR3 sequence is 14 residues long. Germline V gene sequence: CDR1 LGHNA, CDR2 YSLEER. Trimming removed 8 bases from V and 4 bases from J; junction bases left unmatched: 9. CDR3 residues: CASSPTGERETQYF. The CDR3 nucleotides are TGCGCCAGCTCTCCGACAGGGGAGAGAGAGACCCAGTACTTC.

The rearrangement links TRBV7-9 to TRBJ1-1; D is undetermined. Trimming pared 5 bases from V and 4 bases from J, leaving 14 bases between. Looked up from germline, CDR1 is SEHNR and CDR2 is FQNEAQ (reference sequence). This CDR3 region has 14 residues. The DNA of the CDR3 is TGTGCCAGCAGCCCCCAGGATGAGGGCACTGAAGCTTTCTTT. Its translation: CASSPQDEGTEAFF.

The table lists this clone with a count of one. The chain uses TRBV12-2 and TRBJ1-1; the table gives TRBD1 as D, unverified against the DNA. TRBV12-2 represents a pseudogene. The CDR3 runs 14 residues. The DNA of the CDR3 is TGTGCAAGTCGCTTAAAGGGGATGAACACTGAAGCTTTCTTT. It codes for CASRLKGMNTEAFF.